Below, one T cell receptor (beta chain) is given with its context. The data are from a study of blood T cell repertoires in COVID-19. Turning to the study itself: The United States, Italy and Spain were the sources of the acute and convalescent COVID-19 samples. Sources were T cells, B-cell-depleted T cells, or PBMCs; the material itself was cDNA or gDNA.

Under the authors' procedure: Amplification from reference gene primers served as the basis for estimated nucleated cell counts. Here immunoSEQ multiplex PCR was the method, and the copy in TCRdb shows in-frame clones only, minus some. The V and J calls and clone size were taken over from that table, and D and trimming were inferred from the DNA. The data show tens of thousands of clones, about 88% seen once. This TCR was sampled from a woman older than 75 with active COVID-19. The specimen was peripheral blood.

CDR3 in amino acids: CASSRPGTQYF. CDR3 DNA: TGTGCCAGCAGCCGCCCGGGGACCCAGTACTTC. V gene TRBV6-5 combines with J gene TRBJ2-5; no reliable D call. CDR1 MNHEY and CDR2 SVGAGI come from the germline V gene. The V gene lost 6 bases and the J gene lost 7 bases, with 9 bases spanning the gap. CDR3 length: 11 amino acids.